This TCR beta chain originates from a study of cytomegalovirus exposure and HLA in healthy donors. Study-wide findings and caveats: Within an earlier analysis, most TCR beta V segments proved productive either about 87% or about 30% of the time. When analyzed later, the rates of TCR association showed variation by HLA locus, with DRB1 the most and HLA-C the fewest.

Primers: 60 Vbeta forward and 13 Jbeta reverse. The table came from immunoSEQ multiplex PCR; TCRdb's copy has only in-frame clones and leaves some out. Seen here are more than 85,000 clones, roughly two thirds observed once, and the top ten hold under 9.5%. From germline, CDR1 is MNHNS and CDR2 SASEGT. V was clipped by 6 bases and J by 3 bases; unmatched bases: 3. CDR3 length: 14 amino acids. Details on this clone: The target antigen is unknown.

What was sequenced was PBMCs. The rearrangement links TRBV6-1 to TRBJ2-2, with 8 nucleotides matching TRBD1. The receptor was derived from a man aged 40-49 years in good health and CMV-seronegative. The CDR3 sequence: CASSPDRDTGELFF. The CDR3 coding sequence is TGTGCCAGCAGCCCGGACAGGGACACCGGGGAGCTGTTTTTT.